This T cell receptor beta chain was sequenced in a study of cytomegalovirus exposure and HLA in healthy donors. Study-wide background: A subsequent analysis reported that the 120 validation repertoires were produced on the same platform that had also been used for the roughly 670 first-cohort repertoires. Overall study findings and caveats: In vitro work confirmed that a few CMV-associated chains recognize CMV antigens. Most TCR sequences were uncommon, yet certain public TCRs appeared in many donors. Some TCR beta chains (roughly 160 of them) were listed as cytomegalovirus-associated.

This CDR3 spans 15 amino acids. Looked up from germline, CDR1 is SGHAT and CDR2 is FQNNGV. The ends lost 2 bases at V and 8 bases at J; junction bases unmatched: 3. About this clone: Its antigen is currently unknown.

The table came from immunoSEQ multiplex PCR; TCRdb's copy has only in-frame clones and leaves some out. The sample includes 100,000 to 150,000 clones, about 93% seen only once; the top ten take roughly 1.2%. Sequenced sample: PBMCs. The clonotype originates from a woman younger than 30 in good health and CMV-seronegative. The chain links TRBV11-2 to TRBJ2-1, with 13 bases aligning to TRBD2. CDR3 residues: CASSLTSGRAYEQFF. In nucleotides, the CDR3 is TGTGCCAGCAGCTTAACTAGCGGGAGGGCCTATGAGCAGTTCTTC.